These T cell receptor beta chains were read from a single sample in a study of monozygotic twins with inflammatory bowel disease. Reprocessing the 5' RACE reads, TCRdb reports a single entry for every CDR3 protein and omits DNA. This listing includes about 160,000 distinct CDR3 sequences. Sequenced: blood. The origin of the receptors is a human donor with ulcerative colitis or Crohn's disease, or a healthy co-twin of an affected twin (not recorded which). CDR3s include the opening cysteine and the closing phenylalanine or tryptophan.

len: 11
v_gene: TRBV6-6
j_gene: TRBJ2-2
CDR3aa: CASSYPGELFF

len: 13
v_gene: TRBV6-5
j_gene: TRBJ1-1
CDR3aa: CASSYSKNTEAFF

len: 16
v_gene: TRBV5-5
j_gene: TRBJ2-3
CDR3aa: CASSPWTSGGTDTQYF

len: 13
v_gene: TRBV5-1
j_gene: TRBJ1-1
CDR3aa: CASRTGQGSETFF

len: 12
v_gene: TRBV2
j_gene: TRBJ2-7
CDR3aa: CASLYQSYEQYF

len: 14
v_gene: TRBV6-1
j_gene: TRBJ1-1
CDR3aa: CASTPTAMNTEAFF

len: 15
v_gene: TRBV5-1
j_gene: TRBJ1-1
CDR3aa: CASSQDSPGGTEAFF

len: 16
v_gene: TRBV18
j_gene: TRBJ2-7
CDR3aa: CASSPPGLAGIYEQYF

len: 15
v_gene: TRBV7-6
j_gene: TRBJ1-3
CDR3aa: CASSLGQGTGNTIYF

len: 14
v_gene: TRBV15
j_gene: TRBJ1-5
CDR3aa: CATSALGDNQPQHF

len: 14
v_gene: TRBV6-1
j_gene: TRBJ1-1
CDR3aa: CASSPLQGYTEAFF

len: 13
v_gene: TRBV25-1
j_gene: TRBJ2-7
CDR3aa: CATQDSEAYEQYF

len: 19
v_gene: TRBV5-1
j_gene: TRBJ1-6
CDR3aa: CASSPWTWKGTSYNSPLHF